This passage covers 20 T cell receptor beta chains from one sample sequenced in a study of Graves' ophthalmopathy and Graves' hyperthyroidism. For repertoire sequencing, the TCR beta CDR3 regions were amplified from RNA transcripts. A first-round RT-PCR used HTBI primers, followed by a second-round multiplex PCR. TCRdb reanalysed the multiplex PCR reads using MiXCR and keeps one entry per CDR3 protein. This table holds about 180,000 distinct CDR3 sequences, approximately 40% found once. Sequenced input: peripheral blood. The receptor set was obtained from a woman in her forties with Graves' ophthalmopathy.

The chain couples TRBV15 to TRBJ1-5; 8 positions match TRBD1. This CDR3 has 15 amino acids. The germline V gene has CDR1 LNHNV and CDR2 YYDKDF (reference sequence). V shed 5 bases and J 9 bases; nucleotides not matched to a gene: 12. CDR3 residues: CATSGDRNRIRPQHF. For the CDR3, the DNA is TGTGCCACCAGCGGGGACAGGAACCGAATCAGGCCCCAGCATTTT.

This clonotype occurred many times. The chain links TRBV7-9 to TRBJ1-5; 7 nucleotides match TRBD1. V gave up 4 bases and J gave up 4 bases; unmatched junction bases: 7. Germline CDR1 and CDR2: SEHNR and FQNEAQ (reference sequence). The length of the CDR3 is 15 residues. CDR3 nucleotide sequence: TGTGCCAGCAGCTCAGGGGGGGCTCCAAATCAGCCCCAGCATTTT. Protein sequence: CASSSGGAPNQPQHF.

This clonotype was counted at least ten times. The chain combines TRBV29-1 with TRBJ1-1, with 9 bases that match TRBD1. CDR1 and CDR2 from the germline V gene are SQVTM and ANQGSEA. This CDR3 region has 12 residues. V shed 8 bases and J 5 bases; nucleotides not matched to a gene: 6. The CDR3 sequence: CSTGQGPTEAFF. As DNA, the CDR3 is TGCAGCACCGGACAGGGGCCGACTGAAGCTTTCTTT.

This clonotype was picked up many times. The rearrangement joins TRBV29-1 to TRBJ2-5; D perhaps matches TRBD1 (6 bases). Germline values: CDR1 SQVTM, CDR2 ANQGSEA. V lost 1 base and J lost 5, with 11 bases in between. This CDR3 is 13 amino acids long. The CDR3 nucleotides are TGCAGCGTTGAAGTTTGGGGGCGTGAGACCCAGTACTTC. Encoded protein: CSVEVWGRETQYF.

This clonotype was counted between two and nine times. This chain joins TRBV6-1 and TRBJ1-1; D unclear. Germline V gene sequence: CDR1 MNHNS, CDR2 SASEGT. V dropped 7 bases and J dropped 4 bases, with 13 bases sitting between them. The length of the CDR3 is 13 residues. The CDR3 sequence: CASTHGMSTEAFF. CDR3 nucleotide sequence: TGTGCCAGCACCCATGGGATGAGCACTGAAGCTTTCTTT.

This clonotype has a count of ten or more. The rearrangement links TRBV30 to TRBJ2-2; D tentatively reads TRBD1 or TRBD2 (5 bases each). The CDR3 is 14 amino acids. The ends were cut back, 6 bases at V and 6 bases at J, with 17 bases in the middle. CDR1 is GTSNPN, CDR2 SVGIG, per germline (reference sequence). The CDR3 nucleotides read TGTGCCTGCCCTGGCAATAGGGACCCCGGGGAGCTGTTTTTT. Protein sequence: CACPGNRDPGELFF.

This clonotype was counted at least ten times. The J gene is TRBJ2-5, the V gene TRBV20-1, with unresolved D. This CDR3 is 15 amino acids long. Germline V gene sequence: CDR1 DFQATT, CDR2 SNEGSKA (reference sequence). V dropped 5 bases and J dropped 4 bases, with 20 bases sitting between them. CDR3 in amino acids: CSAERGGLLGETQYF. The CDR3 nucleotides read TGCAGTGCTGAGAGAGGCGGCCTCCTTGGAGAGACCCAGTACTTC.

This clonotype was seen repeatedly, ten times or more. This chain connects TRBV28 to TRBJ1-6, with D maybe TRBD1 (5 bases). With 0 bases removed from V and 9 bases from J, the gap between germline ends came to 9 bases. Germline V lookup: CDR1 MDHEN, CDR2 SYDVKM. This CDR3 is 14 amino acids long. The CDR3 protein is CASSLWGRSSPLHF. Here the CDR3 DNA reads TGTGCCAGCAGTTTATGGGGACGAAGTTCACCCCTCCACTTT.

This chain links TRBV28 with TRBJ2-7; 12 bases agree with TRBD2. The germline gives CDR1 MDHEN, CDR2 SYDVKM. The junction had 6 bases not matched to a gene; V was cut back by 4 bases and J by 2 bases. There are 16 residues in the CDR3. The CDR3 is CASSWGLAGSAYEQYF. As DNA, the CDR3 is TGTGCCAGCAGTTGGGGACTAGCGGGTTCGGCCTACGAGCAGTACTTC.

The V call is TRBV12-3 or TRBV12-4, the J call TRBJ2-7, with a weak D call TRBD1 (6 bases). This CDR3 comprises 14 residues. With 7 bases removed from V and 7 bases from J, the gap between germline ends came to 20 bases. This chain's CDR3 is CASTLTGPSQEQYF. DNA for the CDR3: TGTGCCAGCACCTTAACAGGGCCCTCCCAGGAGCAGTACTTC.

This clonotype has ten or more counts. At one boundary the junction diverges from the germline segment, which might be a read error. V usage is TRBV7-6 and J usage is TRBJ2-5; tentative D call: TRBD2 (6 bases). CDR1 SGHVS and CDR2 FNYEAQ come from the germline V gene. The CDR3 sequence is 14 residues long. The CDR3 DNA sequence: TGTGCAAGCAAAATCGGGAGTCAGACGGAGACCCAGTACTTC. Protein: CASKIGSQTETQYF.

This clonotype was seen repeatedly, ten times or more. The V gene is TRBV7-8, the J gene TRBJ2-7; D may correspond to TRBD1 or TRBD2 (7 bases each). Per the germline V gene, CDR1 is SGHVS and CDR2 is FQNEAQ. This CDR3 spans 15 amino acids. Trimming took off 5 bases at V and 4 bases at J, with 18 bases between the two ends. CDR3 residues: CASSVGGRGGYEQYF. The DNA for the CDR3 is TGTGCCAGCAGCGTAGGGGGCAGGGGGGGTTACGAGCAGTACTTC.

This clonotype was found many times. The rearrangement uses TRBV6-2 or TRBV6-3 and TRBJ2-7; unclear D gene. This CDR3 region has 10 residues. V was shortened by 5 bases and J by 3 bases, with 2 bases between the two germline ends. Germline CDR1 is MNHEY and CDR2 is SVGEGT. The CDR3 nucleotides are TGTGCCAGCAGTAACTACGAGCAGTACTTC. This encodes CASSNYEQYF.

Many counts were recorded for this clonotype. This sequence joins TRBV5-1 and TRBJ2-5; the D is unclear. The CDR3 runs 12 residues. Germline CDR1 is SGHRS and CDR2 is YFSETQ. V dropped 4 bases and J dropped 7 bases, with 11 bases sitting between them. The CDR3 sequence is CASSTSKGTQYF. The CDR3 DNA sequence: TGCGCCAGCAGCACCAGCAAGGGGACCCAGTACTTC.

The V gene is TRBV6-7, the J gene TRBJ2-5; D is uncertain. TRBV6-7 is an ORF, and what it does is uncertain. Trimming removed 8 bases from V and 6 bases from J, with 25 bases in between. This CDR3 region has 16 residues. The CDR3 nucleotides read TGTGCCAGCGACGAGATAGTAAGGCTAGGCCGGCAGACCCAGTACTTC. Amino acid sequence: CASDEIVRLGRQTQYF.

This clonotype was observed a few times. V and J are TRBV28 and TRBJ2-7, with 10 bases lining up with TRBD1. V was clipped by 7 bases and J by 9 bases; unmatched bases: 9. The CDR3 is 13 amino acids. From germline, CDR1 is MDHEN and CDR2 SYDVKM. Here the CDR3 reads CASKRTGGYGQYF. The DNA for the CDR3 is TGTGCCAGCAAACGGACAGGGGGTTATGGGCAGTACTTC.

This chain uses TRBV15 with TRBJ2-7, with 7 bases aligning to TRBD1. Germline V gives CDR1 LNHNV, CDR2 YYDKDF (reference sequence). The CDR3 is made up of 14 amino acids. With V trimmed by 3 bases and J by 4 bases, 6 bases remained unmatched. CDR3 nucleotides: TGTGCCACCAGCAGGGGGGACAGCCAATACGAGCAGTACTTC. Its translation is CATSRGDSQYEQYF.

The table lists this clonotype with many counts. This is likely a read error, given that the CDR3 carries no conserved phenylalanine or tryptophan at its end. This chain connects TRBV11-1 to TRBJ1-1; D is uncertain. The CDR3 covers 14 residues. The germline V and J ends were trimmed by 3 bases and 0 bases, with 8 bases remaining between them. Per the germline V gene, CDR1 is SGHAT and CDR2 is FQDESV (reference sequence). For the CDR3, the DNA is TGTGCCAGCAGCTTGGGATGGTTGAACACTGAAGCTTTCCTT. Protein product: CASSLGWLNTEAFL.

There are many counts of this clonotype. The chain links TRBV2 to TRBJ1-2, with D maybe TRBD1 (5 bases). The ends were cut back, 3 bases at V and 7 bases at J, with 15 bases in the middle. This CDR3 has 14 residues. CDR1 SNHLY and CDR2 FYNNEI come from the germline V gene. CDR3 residues: CASSDQGLDFGYTF. In DNA form, the CDR3 reads TGTGCCAGCAGTGACCAGGGTTTGGATTTTGGCTACACCTTC.

This clonotype has at least ten counts. The chain combines TRBV6-1 with TRBJ1-1, with a possible D match to TRBD1 (6 bases). The germline V gene encodes CDR1 MNHNS and CDR2 SASEGT. The CDR3 has 13 residues. Trimming shortened V by 4 bases and J by 4 bases, and 10 bases separated the two germline ends. The CDR3 loop is CASSAQGFTEAFF. CDR3 DNA sequence: TGTGCCAGCAGTGCACAGGGCTTCACTGAAGCTTTCTTT.